The 18 T cell receptor beta chains below come from one sample, sequenced in a study of regulatory T cells in long-lasting Graves disease. Time point indicated: persistent/refractory GD, antithyroid drugs over 5 years with positive TRAb. Extracted RNA from PBMCs served as the source of the TCR library. CDR3-region Arm-PCR and iRepertoire HTBI primers produced the TCR beta libraries. TCRdb reprocessed the multiplex PCR reads with MiXCR, giving one entry per CDR3 protein. The data show 600,000 to 800,000 distinct CDR3 sequences, with about 32% seen just once and under 55% held by the top ten. Sequencing was performed on peripheral blood mononuclear cells (PBMCs), taken when the disease was refractory, from a patient treated with antithyroid drugs. The receptors stem from a female donor with Graves disease.

CDR3: CASSLFRGNNQPQHF. As DNA, the CDR3 is TGTGCCAGCAGCCTGTTCAGGGGAAACAATCAGCCCCAGCATTTT. The chain has TRBV5-6 and TRBJ1-5, with D possibly being TRBD1 (6 bases). The germline V gene encodes CDR1 SGHDT and CDR2 YYEEEE. The CDR3 extends over 15 amino acids. The V end lost 4 bases, the J end lost 3 bases, and 14 bases lay between the germline ends.

J is TRBJ1-6 and V is TRBV19; 8 nucleotides align to TRBD1. From germline, CDR1 is LNHDA and CDR2 SQIVND (reference sequence). With 7 bases clipped from V and 7 bases from J, the junction kept 9 bases outside the gene matches. The CDR3 loop spans 15 amino acids. CDR3 amino acids: CASNIQGAENSPLHF. The CDR3 DNA reads TGTGCCAGTAACATCCAGGGGGCAGAGAATTCACCCCTCCACTTT.

This clonotype came up many times. The chain carries TRBV10-3 and TRBJ2-5, with 8 bases matching TRBD2. V shed 0 bases, J shed 2 bases, and the junction held 2 bases outside the gene matches. The germline V gene encodes CDR1 ENHRY and CDR2 SYGVKD. CDR3 length: 15 residues. CDR3 loop: CAISESLAGQETQYF. In DNA, the CDR3 is TGTGCCATCAGTGAGTCATTAGCGGGACAAGAGACCCAGTACTTC.

The chain recombines TRBV12-3 or TRBV12-4 with TRBJ2-7; D is uncertain. The CDR3 loop spans 15 amino acids. V was shortened by 3 bases and J by 2 bases, with 14 bases between the two germline ends. The CDR3 DNA reads as TGTGCCAGCAGTTTCACCAGGTCCTCGACCTACGAGCAGTACTTC. Translation gives CASSFTRSSTYEQYF.

This clonotype has more than one count but fewer than ten. CDR3 sequence (DNA): TGCGCCAGCAGCTTGGGACTAGCGGGAGAGTGGGGCTACGAGCAGTACTTC. Protein sequence: CASSLGLAGEWGYEQYF. The V call is TRBV5-1, the J call TRBJ2-7; 12 positions match TRBD2. The CDR3 length is 17 residues. J lost 3 bases, V lost 0 bases, and 7 bases had no gene match. In germline, CDR1 is SGHRS, CDR2 YFSETQ.

The V gene is TRBV7-9, the J gene TRBJ2-7, with 12 bases identical to TRBD1. This CDR3 is 17 amino acids long. Losses at the gene ends were 5 bases for V and 5 bases for J; bases not matched to a gene: 13. CDR1 SEHNR and CDR2 FQNEAQ come from the germline V gene (reference sequence). For the CDR3, the DNA is TGTGCCAGCAGCCGTTCGGGACAGGGGGCGTCGGTGGACGAGCAGTACTTC. Amino acids: CASSRSGQGASVDEQYF.

On this clonotype itself: A much larger clone lies one base from this, so it may be a read error. This chain joins TRBV7-3 and TRBJ1-1; D is possibly TRBD1 (6 bases). V was clipped by 5 bases and J by 4 bases, with 17 bases between them. The CDR3 has 15 amino acids. Germline V CDR1 and CDR2: SGHTA, FQGTGA. CDR3 protein: CASSLTNQGGTEAFF. CDR3 bases: TGTGCCAGCAGCCTCACGAACCAAGGGGGCACTGAAGCTTTCTTT.

This clonotype was seen more than once but under ten times. This chain links TRBV2 with TRBJ1-2; D perhaps matches TRBD1 (6 bases). V was cut by 6 bases and J by 0 bases, with 11 bases left in between. The CDR3 totals 14 residues. Germline V gene sequence: CDR1 SNHLY, CDR2 FYNNEI. In DNA form, the CDR3 reads TGTGCCAGCAGACAGGGATTGGCTAACTATGGCTACACCTTC. Protein product: CASRQGLANYGYTF.

This chain joins TRBV7-3 and TRBJ1-2, with D unclear. CDR1 is SGHTA, CDR2 FQGTGA, per germline. Trimming removed 5 bases from V and 7 bases from J, with 14 bases in between. CDR3 length: 13 amino acids. CDR3 coding DNA: TGTGCCAGCAGCCCGTACGCCGGTTCTGGCTACACCTTC. It is translated as CASSPYAGSGYTF.

As for this clonotype: This may arise from a read error, as a much more abundant clone is one base away. J is TRBJ1-2 and V is TRBV12-3 or TRBV12-4, with D unclear. Trimming pared 4 bases from V and 4 bases from J, leaving 16 bases between. The CDR3 is made up of 15 amino acids. CDR3 sequence (DNA): TGTGCCAGCAGTTACCAACCCCGGACTAGCTATGGCTACACCTTC. Translated, it gives CASSYQPRTSYGYTF.

The chain has TRBV6-1 and TRBJ1-1; 9 bases align to TRBD1. The V segment lost 6 bases and the J segment 3 bases; nucleotides outside the gene matches: 14. The CDR3 is 17 residues long. The germline CDR1 and CDR2 sequences are MNHNS and SASEGT. The CDR3 loop reads CASRIITGGAGYTEAFF. The DNA of the CDR3 is TGTGCCAGCAGAATCATAACAGGGGGCGCGGGGTACACTGAAGCTTTCTTT.

The chain recombines TRBV12-3 or TRBV12-4 with TRBJ2-7; 10 bases align to TRBD2. Unmatched junction bases numbered 5, after V lost 3 bases and J lost 6 bases. The CDR3 sequence is 14 residues long. The CDR3 DNA is TGTGCCAGCAGTTTGTCTGCTAGCGGGAGCGAGCAGTACTTC. This sequence encodes CASSLSASGSEQYF.

This clonotype came up a few times. This rearrangement joins TRBV3-1 to TRBJ1-2, with 7 bases fitting TRBD1. Germline V lookup: CDR1 LGHDT, CDR2 YNNKEL (reference sequence). V shed 1 base and J 5 bases; nucleotides not matched to a gene: 4. The CDR3 runs to 14 residues. The CDR3 DNA sequence: TGTGCCAGCAGCCAAGCGACAGGGATATATGGCTACACCTTC. Protein product: CASSQATGIYGYTF.

In its sample, this clonotype was seen a few times. The CDR3 sequence: CASTPTGGVYGYTF. The CDR3 nucleotides read TGTGCCAGCACCCCGACAGGGGGCGTCTATGGCTACACCTTC. The chain is built from TRBV28 and TRBJ1-2; 10 bases map to TRBD1. CDR1 is MDHEN, CDR2 SYDVKM, per germline. The V gene end was trimmed by 7 bases and the J gene end by 4 bases; junction bases not matched to a gene: 6. The CDR3 has 14 residues.

This clonotype appeared a few times. The chain recombines TRBV30 with TRBJ2-7; 7 bases match TRBD1. The junction had 11 bases not matched to a gene; V was cut back by 4 bases and J by 2 bases. The germline CDR1 and CDR2 sequences are GTSNPN and SVGIG (reference sequence). This CDR3 is 15 amino acids long. CDR3 region: CAWKTPGTVTYEQYF. The CDR3 DNA is TGTGCCTGGAAGACACCAGGGACAGTTACCTACGAGCAGTACTTC. Filled out from reference TRBV30 and TRBJ2-7, the complete variable domain reads SQTIHQWPATLVQPVGSPLSLECTVEGTSNPNLYWYRQAAGRGLQLLFYSVGIGQISSEVPQNLSASRPQDRQFILSSKKLLLSDSGFYLCAWKTPGTVTYEQYFGPGTRLTVT.

This clonotype was counted many times. The V and J genes are TRBV12-3 or TRBV12-4 and TRBJ2-5; D could derive from TRBD1 or TRBD2 (5 bases each). Trimming left V 1 base short and J 0 bases short, with 9 bases between. This CDR3 has 15 residues. The CDR3 loop reads CASSLGGEDQETQYF. The CDR3 region has the DNA TGTGCCAGCAGTTTAGGAGGGGAAGACCAAGAGACCCAGTACTTC.

This clonotype was counted between two and nine times. The chain has TRBV10-2 and TRBJ2-7; unclear D gene. The CDR3 is made up of 12 amino acids. V dropped 2 bases and J dropped 2 bases, with 4 bases sitting between them. Germline-derived CDR1 and CDR2 are WSHSY and SAAADI. CDR3 residues: CASSEPAYEQYF. Written as DNA, the CDR3 is TGCGCCAGCAGTGAGCCAGCCTACGAGCAGTACTTC.

This clonotype was picked up many times. V gene TRBV3-1 combines with J gene TRBJ1-4; D might be TRBD1 (5 bases). V was clipped by 0 bases and J by 10 bases, with 15 bases between them. The CDR3 is 15 residues long. Germline assignment: CDR1 LGHDT and CDR2 YNNKEL (reference sequence). The CDR3 loop is CASSQEGAHSGKLFF. In nucleotides, the CDR3 is TGTGCCAGCAGCCAAGAAGGGGCGCATTCTGGAAAACTGTTTTTT.